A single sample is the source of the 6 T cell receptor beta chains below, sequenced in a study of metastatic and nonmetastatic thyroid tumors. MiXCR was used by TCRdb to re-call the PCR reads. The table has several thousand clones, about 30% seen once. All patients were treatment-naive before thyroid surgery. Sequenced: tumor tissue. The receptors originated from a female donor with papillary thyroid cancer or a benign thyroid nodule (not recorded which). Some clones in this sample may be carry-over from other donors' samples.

CDR3 region: CASSTSYLGTVNTGELFF. CDR3 in DNA: TGTGCCAGTAGTACCAGTTACCTCGGGACAGTGAACACCGGGGAGCTGTTTTTT. This rearrangement joins TRBV19 to TRBJ2-2, with 7 bases fitting TRBD1. CDR3 length equals 18 residues. Germline lookup yields CDR1 LNHDA and CDR2 SQIVND (reference sequence). The V gene end was trimmed by 4 bases and the J gene end by 1 base; junction bases not matched to a gene: 12.

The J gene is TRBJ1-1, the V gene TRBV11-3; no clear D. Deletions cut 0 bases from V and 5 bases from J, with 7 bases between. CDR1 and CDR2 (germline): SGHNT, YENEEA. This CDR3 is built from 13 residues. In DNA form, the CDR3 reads TGTGCCAGCAGCTTAGATGGGAGTACTGAAGCTTTCTTT. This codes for CASSLDGSTEAFF.

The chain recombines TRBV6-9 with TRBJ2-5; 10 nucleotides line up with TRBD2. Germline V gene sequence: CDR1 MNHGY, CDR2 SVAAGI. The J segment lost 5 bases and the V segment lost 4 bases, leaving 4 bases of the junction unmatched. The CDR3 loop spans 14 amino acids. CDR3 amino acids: CASSSGLAAETQYF. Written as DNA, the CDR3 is TGTGCCAGCAGTTCTGGACTAGCGGCGGAGACCCAGTACTTC.

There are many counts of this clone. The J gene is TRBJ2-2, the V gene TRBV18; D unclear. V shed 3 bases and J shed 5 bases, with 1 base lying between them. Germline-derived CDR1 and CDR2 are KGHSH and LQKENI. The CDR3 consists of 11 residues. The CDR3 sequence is CASSPTGELFF. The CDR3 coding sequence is TGTGCCAGCTCACCGACCGGGGAGCTGTTTTTT.

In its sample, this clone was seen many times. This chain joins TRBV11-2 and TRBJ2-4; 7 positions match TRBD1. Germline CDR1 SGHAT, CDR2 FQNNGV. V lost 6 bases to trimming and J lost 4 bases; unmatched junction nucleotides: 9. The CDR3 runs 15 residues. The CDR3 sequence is CASSSYRGDKNIQYF. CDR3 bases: TGTGCCAGCAGTTCGTACAGGGGCGATAAAAACATTCAGTACTTC.

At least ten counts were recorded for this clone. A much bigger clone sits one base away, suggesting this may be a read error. This CDR3 reads CASSLDGTVNTEAFF. The DNA of the CDR3 is TGCGCCAGCAGCTTGGACGGGACAGTGAACACTGAAGCTTTCTTT. The chain links TRBV5-1 to TRBJ1-1, with 7 bases matching TRBD1. Germline CDR1 SGHRS, CDR2 YFSETQ. The V gene end was trimmed by 0 bases and the J gene end by 0 bases; junction bases not matched to a gene: 2. This CDR3 has 15 residues.